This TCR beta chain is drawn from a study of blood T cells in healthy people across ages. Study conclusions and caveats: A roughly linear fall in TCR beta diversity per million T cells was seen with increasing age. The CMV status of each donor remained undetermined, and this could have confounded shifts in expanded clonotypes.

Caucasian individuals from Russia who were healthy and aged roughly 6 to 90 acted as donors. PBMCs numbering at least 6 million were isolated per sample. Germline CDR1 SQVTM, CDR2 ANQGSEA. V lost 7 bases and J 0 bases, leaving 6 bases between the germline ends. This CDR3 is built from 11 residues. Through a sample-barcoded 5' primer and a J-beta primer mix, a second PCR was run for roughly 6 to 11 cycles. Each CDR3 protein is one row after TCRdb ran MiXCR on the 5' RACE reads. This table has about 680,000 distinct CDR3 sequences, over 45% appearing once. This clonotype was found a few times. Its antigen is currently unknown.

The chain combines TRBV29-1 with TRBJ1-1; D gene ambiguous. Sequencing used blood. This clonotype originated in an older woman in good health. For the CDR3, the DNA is TGCAGCGGTCAACTGAACACTGAAGCTTTCTTT. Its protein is CSGQLNTEAFF.